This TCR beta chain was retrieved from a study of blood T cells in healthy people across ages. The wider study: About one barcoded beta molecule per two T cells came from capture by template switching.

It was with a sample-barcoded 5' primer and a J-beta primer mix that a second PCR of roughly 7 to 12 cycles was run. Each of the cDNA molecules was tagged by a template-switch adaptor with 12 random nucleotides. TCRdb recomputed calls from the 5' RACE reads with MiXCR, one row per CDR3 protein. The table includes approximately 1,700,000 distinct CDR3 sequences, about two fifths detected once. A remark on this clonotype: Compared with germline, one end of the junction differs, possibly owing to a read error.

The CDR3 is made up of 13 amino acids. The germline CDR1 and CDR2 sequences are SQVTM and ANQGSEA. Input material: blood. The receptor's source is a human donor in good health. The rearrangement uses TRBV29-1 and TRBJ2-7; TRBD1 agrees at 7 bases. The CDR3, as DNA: TGCGGCGTTGTGACAGGGTCTTCCTACGAGCAGTACTTC. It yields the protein CGVVTGSSYEQYF.